This entry features one TCR beta chain sequence. Its specificity is unknown. Original processing methods: ImmunoSEQ sequences covered only the junction and lacked quality scores; filtering therefore differed. The assay was immunoSEQ multiplex PCR, and TCRdb's table has in-frame clones only and misses some. The D gene and trimming were derived from the DNA, and the V and J assignments and clone size from that table. The table has around 600,000 clones, about 97% seen once. V lost 3 bases, J lost 7 bases, and 10 bases lay in between. This CDR3 spans 13 amino acids. In germline, CDR1 is KGHSH, CDR2 LQKENI. This entry belongs to a study of shared clonotypes between healthy human individuals. Whole-study context: Three plates each covered CD4 naive and memory; CD8 naive two, CD8 memory one. Points from the study as a whole: Clonotypes which were not shared had lower generation probabilities than clonotypes that all four donors shared.

The genes are TRBV18 and TRBJ1-3; D call uncertain. The receptor comes from a woman aged 30 to 39 in good health. Sequenced sample: naive CD4+ T cells sorted from blood. Regarding subset: CD45RA+ positively selected. The CDR3 region is CASSPRLGNTIYF. As DNA, the CDR3 is TGTGCCAGCTCACCGAGGCTCGGGAACACCATATATTTT.